These 21 T cell receptor beta chains were sequenced from one sample in a study of T cells after yellow fever vaccination. In TCRdb, the 5' RACE reads were re-called with MiXCR into one record per CDR3 protein. The data hold 450,000 to 650,000 distinct CDR3 sequences, with roughly 12% observed a single time. Sequences were derived from PBMCs, sampled on the day of the yellow fever booster vaccination. All receptors come from a young man who received the YFV17D yellow fever vaccine.

The chain carries TRBV12-3 or TRBV12-4 and TRBJ1-2; 7 bases agree with TRBD1. The CDR3 length is 14 residues. J gave up 6 bases and V 2 bases, and 6 bases lay outside the gene matches. CDR3 bases: TGTGCCAGCAGTTTATCAGACAGGGAGCATGGCTACACCTTC. Its translation is CASSLSDREHGYTF.

This clonotype came up a few times. This rearrangement joins TRBV10-2 to TRBJ2-7; D may be TRBD2 (5 bases). Deletions cut 7 bases from V and 4 bases from J, with 20 bases between. Germline CDR1 WSHSY, CDR2 SAAADI. The CDR3 sequence is 15 residues long. The CDR3 DNA reads as TGCGCCAGCATGGAAGTACAGAGGGTCCTTTACGAGCAGTACTTC. This encodes CASMEVQRVLYEQYF.

This clonotype has just a few counts. This chain uses TRBV7-2 with TRBJ2-1; 7 bases map to TRBD1. V lost 4 bases and J lost 6; bases outside the gene matches: 9. CDR3 length equals 15 residues. Germline V gene sequence: CDR1 SGHTA, CDR2 FQGNSA. Here the CDR3 reads CASSSPGQPFNEQFF. Here the CDR3 DNA reads TGTGCCAGCAGCTCCCCGGGACAGCCATTCAATGAGCAGTTCTTC.

This clonotype was counted a few times. The chain is built from TRBV5-1 and TRBJ2-1, with 7 bases fitting TRBD1. This CDR3 is 16 amino acids long. Germline values: CDR1 SGHRS, CDR2 YFSETQ. The J segment lost 7 bases and the V segment lost 0 bases, leaving 10 bases of the junction unmatched. The CDR3 loop is CASSLALTGDGNEQFF. DNA of the CDR3: TGCGCCAGCAGCTTGGCTTTAACAGGGGATGGGAATGAGCAGTTCTTC. The full variable domain, with the rest looked up from reference TRBV5-1 and TRBJ2-1, is KAGVTQTPRYLIKTRGQQVTLSCSPISGHRSVSWYQQTPGQGLQFLFEYFSETQRNKGNFPGRFSGRQFSNSRSEMNVSTLELGDSALYLCASSLALTGDGNEQFFGPGTRLTVL.

The CDR3 region has the DNA TGTGCCAGCAGACAAACCGGAGGTTGGGGTCAAGAGACCCAGTACTTC. It is translated as CASRQTGGWGQETQYF. This chain links TRBV6-1 with TRBJ2-5; a weak D match, TRBD2 (5 bases). The CDR3 is made up of 16 amino acids. The V and J ends lost 6 bases and 2 bases respectively, with 19 bases between them. The germline CDR1 and CDR2 sequences are MNHNS and SASEGT.

This clonotype was recorded a few times. The gene calls are TRBV2 and TRBJ2-2; 10 nucleotides agree with TRBD2. The J segment lost 2 bases and the V segment lost 6 bases, leaving 3 bases of the junction unmatched. CDR1 is SNHLY, CDR2 FYNNEI, per germline. This CDR3 is built from 15 residues. The CDR3 sequence is CASRGLATNTGELFF. In DNA, the CDR3 is TGTGCCAGCAGGGGACTAGCGACAAACACCGGGGAGCTGTTTTTT.

The CDR3 here is CASSFEGGKNTGELFF. The CDR3 region has the DNA TGTGCCAGCAGTTTTGAGGGAGGGAAGAACACCGGGGAGCTGTTTTTT. The chain uses TRBV12-3 or TRBV12-4 and TRBJ2-2, with 7 positions matching TRBD2. J was trimmed by 1 base and V by 3 bases; bases with no gene match: 5. This CDR3 is built from 16 residues.

This sequence joins TRBV12-3 or TRBV12-4 and TRBJ2-1; 10 bases agree with TRBD2. The CDR3 totals 18 residues. With V trimmed by 6 bases and J by 8 bases, 19 bases remained unmatched. CDR3 residues: CASSSRGQPGLATHEQFF. CDR3 DNA: TGTGCCAGCAGCTCCAGGGGGCAGCCGGGACTAGCGACCCATGAGCAGTTCTTC.

The rearrangement links TRBV12-3 or TRBV12-4 to TRBJ2-1, with 7 bases aligning to TRBD2. The CDR3 is made up of 15 amino acids. After removal of 6 bases from V and 2 bases from J, the junction contained 7 bases not matched to a gene. CDR3 in amino acids: CASSPIRGAYNEQFF. The CDR3 DNA reads as TGTGCCAGCAGCCCAATCCGGGGGGCCTACAATGAGCAGTTCTTC.

This clonotype has just a few counts. The chain couples TRBV20-1 to TRBJ2-3; weak D call: TRBD2 (6 bases). The CDR3 runs to 13 residues. V lost 5 bases, J lost 3 bases, and 12 bases lay in between. In germline, CDR1 is DFQATT, CDR2 SNEGSKA (reference sequence). Here the CDR3 reads CSAVASATDTQYF. CDR3 coding DNA: TGCAGTGCTGTGGCTAGCGCTACAGATACGCAGTATTTT.

This chain links TRBV7-9 with TRBJ2-1; D gene unclear. Germline loops: CDR1 SEHNR, CDR2 FQNEAQ (reference sequence). CDR3 size: 14 residues. The ends were cut back, 0 bases at V and 9 bases at J, with 12 bases in the middle. The CDR3 sequence is CASSLAYFGGEQFF. The CDR3 DNA reads as TGTGCCAGCAGCTTAGCTTACTTCGGTGGTGAGCAGTTCTTC.

This clonotype was seen more than once but under ten times. V usage is TRBV7-2 and J usage is TRBJ2-1; 10 positions agree with TRBD1. With 5 bases clipped from V and 8 bases from J, the junction kept 6 bases outside the gene matches. The germline V gene has CDR1 SGHTA and CDR2 FQGNSA. This CDR3 contains 14 residues. The CDR3 bases are TGTGCCAGCAGCGCCGGACAGGGGGATCATGAGCAGTTCTTC. This encodes CASSAGQGDHEQFF.

J is TRBJ2-1 and V is TRBV9; 11 bases are a match to TRBD2. From germline, CDR1 is SGDLS and CDR2 YYNGEE. The CDR3 has 15 amino acids. V lost 0 bases to trimming and J lost 7 bases; unmatched junction nucleotides: 3. CDR3 sequence: CASSVGSSGRNEQFF. CDR3 nucleotides: TGTGCCAGCAGCGTAGGTTCTAGCGGGAGGAATGAGCAGTTCTTC.

The chain recombines TRBV21-1 with TRBJ2-7; the table's TRBD1 call for D was not verified on the DNA. TRBV21-1 is a documented pseudogene. The CDR3 runs to 11 residues. The CDR3 nucleotides read TGTGCCAGCAGCAAAGCGCGGTCCCCGGTTGTC. This gives the protein CASSKARSPVV.

The V call is TRBV13, the J call TRBJ1-5; D gene uncertain. V was clipped by 2 bases and J by 12 bases, with 11 bases between them. Germline CDR1 is PRHDT and CDR2 is FYEKMQ (reference sequence). The CDR3 has 12 residues. CDR3 residues: CASSLSGFSQHF. The CDR3 region has the DNA TGTGCCAGCAGCTTATCGGGATTTAGCCAGCATTTT.

This clonotype has more than one count but fewer than ten. The genes are TRBV4-3 and TRBJ1-2; D possibly corresponds to TRBD1 (5 bases). This CDR3 has 14 residues. Trimming stripped 0 bases from V and 7 bases from J, with 12 bases between. Germline CDR1 LGHNA, CDR2 YSLEER. The CDR3 sequence is CASSQDAGMGGYTF. CDR3 nucleotide sequence: TGCGCCAGCAGCCAAGATGCAGGGATGGGTGGCTACACCTTC.

This clonotype has only a few counts. The chain employs TRBV7-8 and TRBJ2-7, with D unclear. Germline V gene sequence: CDR1 SGHVS, CDR2 FQNEAQ. CDR3 size: 15 residues. Trimming cost V 1 base and J 4 bases, with 14 bases left between them. The CDR3 DNA is TGTGCCAGCAGCTTAGGCTCGGATCCGAGGTACGAGCAGTACTTC. Translated: CASSLGSDPRYEQYF. Full variable domain (missing parts from reference TRBV7-8 and TRBJ2-7): GAGVSQSPRYKVAKRGQDVALRCDPISGHVSLFWYQQALGQGPEFLTYFQNEAQLDKSGLPSDRFFAERPEGSVSTLKIQRTQQEDSAVYLCASSLGSDPRYEQYFGPGTRLTVT.

This clonotype was counted many times. This sequence joins TRBV5-1 and TRBJ2-3, with TRBD2 matching over 7 bases. Germline V CDR1 and CDR2: SGHRS, YFSETQ. This CDR3 comprises 15 residues. With 7 bases clipped from V and 6 bases from J, the junction kept 14 bases outside the gene matches. The CDR3 is CASSLPTSMGDTQYF. The CDR3 region has the DNA TGCGCCAGCTCACTGCCGACTAGCATGGGGGATACGCAGTATTTT. Drawing the rest from reference TRBV5-1 and TRBJ2-3, the complete variable domain is KAGVTQTPRYLIKTRGQQVTLSCSPISGHRSVSWYQQTPGQGLQFLFEYFSETQRNKGNFPGRFSGRQFSNSRSEMNVSTLELGDSALYLCASSLPTSMGDTQYFGPGTRLTVL.

A few counts support this clonotype. This rearrangement joins TRBV20-1 to TRBJ1-5, with D unresolved. This CDR3 spans 14 amino acids. The germline V gene has CDR1 DFQATT and CDR2 SNEGSKA (reference sequence). Trimming cost V 4 bases and J 3 bases, with 13 bases left between them. The CDR3 region is CSATSVAVNQPQHF. The CDR3 DNA reads TGCAGTGCTACCTCGGTGGCGGTCAATCAGCCCCAGCATTTT.

V usage is TRBV12-1 and J usage is TRBJ2-7; TRBD2 is the table's D call and was not checked against the DNA. TRBV12-1 is tagged as a pseudogene. This CDR3 has 16 residues. The CDR3 reads CASSSRGRSGSYEQYF. In DNA, the CDR3 is TGTGCCAGCAGCTCCCGGGGGAGGAGCGGGAGCTACGAGCAGTACTTC.

This clonotype was counted between two and nine times. The chain joins TRBV6-1 to TRBJ1-2; D may be TRBD1 (5 bases). CDR1 and CDR2 from the germline V gene are MNHNS and SASEGT. This CDR3 is built from 13 residues. V lost 0 bases and J 7 bases, leaving 9 bases between the germline ends. The CDR3 DNA sequence: TGTGCCAGCAGTGAAGCCCAAAGGGGTGGCTACACCTTC. Residues: CASSEAQRGGYTF.